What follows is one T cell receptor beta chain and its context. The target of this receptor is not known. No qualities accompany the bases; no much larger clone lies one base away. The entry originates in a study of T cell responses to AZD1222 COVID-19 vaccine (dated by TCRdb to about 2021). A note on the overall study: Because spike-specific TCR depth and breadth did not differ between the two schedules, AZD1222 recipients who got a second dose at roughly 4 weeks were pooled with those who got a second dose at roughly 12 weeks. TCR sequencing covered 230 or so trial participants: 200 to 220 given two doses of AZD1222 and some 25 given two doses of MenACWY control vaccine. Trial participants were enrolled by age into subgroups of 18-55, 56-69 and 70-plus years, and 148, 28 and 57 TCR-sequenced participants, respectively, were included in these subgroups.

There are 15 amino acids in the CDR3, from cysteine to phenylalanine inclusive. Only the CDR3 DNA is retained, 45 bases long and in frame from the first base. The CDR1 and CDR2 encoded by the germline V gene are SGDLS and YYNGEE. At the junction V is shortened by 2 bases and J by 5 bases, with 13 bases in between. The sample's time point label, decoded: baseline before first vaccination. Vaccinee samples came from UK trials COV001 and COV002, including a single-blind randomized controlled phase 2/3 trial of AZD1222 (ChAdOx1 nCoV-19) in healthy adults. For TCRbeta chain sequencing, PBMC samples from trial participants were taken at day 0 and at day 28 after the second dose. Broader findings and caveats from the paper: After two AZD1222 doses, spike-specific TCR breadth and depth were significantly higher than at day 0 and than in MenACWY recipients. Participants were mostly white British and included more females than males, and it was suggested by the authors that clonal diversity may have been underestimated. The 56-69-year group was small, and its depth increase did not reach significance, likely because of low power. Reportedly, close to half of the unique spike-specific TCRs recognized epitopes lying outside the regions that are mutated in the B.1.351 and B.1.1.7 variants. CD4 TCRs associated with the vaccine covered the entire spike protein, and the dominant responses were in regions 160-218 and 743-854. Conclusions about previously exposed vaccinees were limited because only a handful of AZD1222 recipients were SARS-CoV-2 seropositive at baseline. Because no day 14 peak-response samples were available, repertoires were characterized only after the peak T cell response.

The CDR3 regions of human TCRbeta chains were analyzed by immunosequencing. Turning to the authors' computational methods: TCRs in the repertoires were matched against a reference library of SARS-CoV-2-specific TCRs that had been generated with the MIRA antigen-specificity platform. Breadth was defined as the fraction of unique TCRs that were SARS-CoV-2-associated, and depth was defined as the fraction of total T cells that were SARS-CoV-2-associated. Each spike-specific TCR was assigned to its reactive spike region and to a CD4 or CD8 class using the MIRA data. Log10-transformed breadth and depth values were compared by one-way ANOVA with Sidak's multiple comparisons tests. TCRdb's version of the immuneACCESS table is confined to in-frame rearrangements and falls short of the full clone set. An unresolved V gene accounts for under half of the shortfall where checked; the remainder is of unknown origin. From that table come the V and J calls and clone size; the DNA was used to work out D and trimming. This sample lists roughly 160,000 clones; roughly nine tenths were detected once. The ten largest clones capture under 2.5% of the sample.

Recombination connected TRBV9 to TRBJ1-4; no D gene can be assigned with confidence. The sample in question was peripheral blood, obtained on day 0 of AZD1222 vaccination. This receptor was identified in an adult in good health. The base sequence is TGTGCCAGCAGCGTTTCAGTGCAGCTAAATGAAAAACTGTTTTTT. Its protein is CASSVSVQLNEKLFF.